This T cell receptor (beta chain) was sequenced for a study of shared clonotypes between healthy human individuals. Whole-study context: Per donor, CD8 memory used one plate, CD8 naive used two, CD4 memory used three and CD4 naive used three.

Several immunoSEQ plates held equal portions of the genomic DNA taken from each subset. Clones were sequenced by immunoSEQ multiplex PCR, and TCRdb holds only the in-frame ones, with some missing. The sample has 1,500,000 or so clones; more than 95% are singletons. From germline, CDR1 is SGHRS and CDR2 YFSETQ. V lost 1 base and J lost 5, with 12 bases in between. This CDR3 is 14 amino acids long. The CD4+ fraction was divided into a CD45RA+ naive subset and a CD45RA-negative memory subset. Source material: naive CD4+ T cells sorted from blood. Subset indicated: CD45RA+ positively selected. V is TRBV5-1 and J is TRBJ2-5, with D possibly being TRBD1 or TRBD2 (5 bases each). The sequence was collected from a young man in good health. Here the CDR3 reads CASSLLGTSETQYF. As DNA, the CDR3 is TGCGCCAGCAGCTTGTTAGGGACGTCGGAGACCCAGTACTTC.